Shown below are 26 T cell receptor beta chains from a single sample sequenced in a study of molecular identifiers for immune sequencing clone quantification. Via MiXCR, TCRdb re-called the PCR reads, giving one row per CDR3 protein. The sample records 50,000 to 65,000 distinct CDR3 sequences, roughly a quarter being singletons. Material for sequencing was naive CD8+ T cells from blood, with Jurkat cell RNA spiked in. As for subset: FACS-sorted CD8+CD4-CCR7+CD45RA+ naive T cells. Source of these receptors: a human donor in good health. Some libraries in this study had Jurkat cell RNA spiked in.

Points on this clonotype: This clone may be a read error of a much larger clone one base away. This chain uses TRBV7-9 with TRBJ2-7; TRBD1 might be the D (6 bases). The CDR3 has 14 residues. Germline-derived CDR1 and CDR2 are SEHNR and FQNEAQ (reference sequence). CDR3 sequence reads: CACSQSGQIYEQYF. The CDR3 DNA sequence: TGTGCCTGCAGCCAATCCGGACAGATCTACGAGCAGTACTTC.

The chain carries TRBV12-3 or TRBV12-4 and TRBJ1-1, with D hard to call. The CDR3 is 13 residues long. V shed 5 bases and J shed 0 bases, with 7 bases lying between them. CDR3 sequence: CASSPGMNTEAFF. CDR3 sequence (DNA): TGTGCCAGCAGTCCCGGCATGAACACTGAAGCTTTCTTT.

This clonotype has ten or more counts. The CDR3, as DNA: TGTGCCAGCAGCCCTCGGACCAAATATACGCAGTATTTT. Protein: CASSPRTKYTQYF. This sequence joins TRBV7-9 and TRBJ2-3; no clear D. The CDR3 totals 13 residues. V gave up 5 bases and J gave up 7 bases, with 13 bases separating them. Germline lookup yields CDR1 SEHNR and CDR2 FQNEAQ (reference sequence).

Turning to this clonotype: With a much larger clone just one base away, this may be a read error. The rearrangement links TRBV9 to TRBJ2-3; maybe TRBD2 (7 bases). V lost 2 bases and J lost 2, with 18 bases in between. CDR3 length equals 17 residues. Germline CDR1 is SGDLS and CDR2 is YYNGEE. The DNA for the CDR3 is TGTGCCAGCAGCGTGCCTCGCGGGGGCGAGACCACAGATACGCAGTATTTT. Protein product: CASSVPRGGETTDTQYF.

As regards this clonotype: A much more abundant neighbour one base away suggests this may be a read error. The rearrangement uses TRBV29-1 and TRBJ2-5, with D unclear. Germline lookup yields CDR1 SQVTM and CDR2 ANQGSEA. This CDR3 is 12 amino acids long. V lost 6 bases, J lost 0 bases, and 8 bases lay in between. The CDR3 region is CSVIGYQETQYF. The CDR3 bases are TGCAGCGTAATAGGGTACCAAGAGACCCAGTACTTC.

About this clonotype itself: This may come from a read error, since a much larger clone is one base off. The chain carries TRBV5-6 and TRBJ1-4; D is undetermined. This CDR3 comprises 14 residues. Germline V gene data show CDR1 as SGHDT and CDR2 as YYEEEE. Here the CDR3 DNA reads TGTGCCAGCAGCCCGGGGAGGGCTAATGAAAAACTGCTTTTT. Translating it yields CASSPGRANEKLLF.

Details on this clonotype: Being one base from a much bigger clone, this may be a read error. The V and J genes are TRBV7-9 and TRBJ1-1; D ambiguous. V lost 1 base and J lost 3, with 12 bases in between. CDR3 size: 15 residues. The germline V gene has CDR1 SEHNR and CDR2 FQNEAQ (reference sequence). Here the CDR3 DNA reads TGTGCCAGCAGCTTAGATGAAGTAATGCACACTGAAGCTTTCTTT. This codes for CASSLDEVMHTEAFF.

In this sample, this clonotype turned up many times. This chain joins TRBV23-1 and TRBJ1-1; TRBD1 is a possible D gene (6 bases). TRBV23-1 is an ORF, and what it does is uncertain. The CDR3 has 15 residues. V was cut by 0 bases and J by 5 bases, with 13 bases left in between. The CDR3 nucleotides read TGCGCCAGCAGTCAATCGCAGGGGCATGGAACTGAAGCTTTCTTT. Translated, it gives CASSQSQGHGTEAFF.

This clonotype was seen just once. This sequence may be a read error, since a much larger clone differs from it by one base. Because it lacks the conserved phenylalanine or tryptophan at the end, this CDR3 is likely a read error. J is TRBJ2-7 and V is TRBV7-9, with D perhaps matching TRBD1 (6 bases). The CDR3 runs to 15 residues. V was pared by 2 bases and J by 2 bases, with 13 bases between. In germline, CDR1 is SEHNR, CDR2 FQNEAQ (reference sequence). CDR3 nucleotide sequence: TGTGCCAGCAGCTTAAGCGCCGGACAGACCTACGAGCAGTACTCC. Residues: CASSLSAGQTYEQYS.

In this sample, this clonotype turned up many times. The chain carries TRBV20-1 and TRBJ2-3, with 7 bases matching TRBD2. V was clipped by 0 bases and J by 1 base; unmatched bases: 1. The germline V gene has CDR1 DFQATT and CDR2 SNEGSKA (reference sequence). This CDR3 contains 14 residues. CDR3 region: CSARDGGGTDTQYF. CDR3 nucleotides: TGCAGTGCTAGAGATGGGGGGGGCACAGATACGCAGTATTTT.

This clonotype was picked up a small number of times. The chain combines TRBV2 with TRBJ2-7, with D uncertain. The ends were cut back, 0 bases at V and 5 bases at J, with 14 bases in the middle. CDR1 SNHLY and CDR2 FYNNEI come from the germline V gene. This CDR3 has 15 residues. Here the CDR3 reads CASSEARTLGDEQYF. The CDR3 bases are TGTGCCAGCAGTGAAGCGCGGACCCTGGGCGACGAGCAGTACTTC.

This clonotype was recorded only once. The chain carries TRBV19 and TRBJ1-4; no reliable D call. The V gene's germline CDR1 is LNHDA and CDR2 SQIVND (reference sequence). This CDR3 is 15 amino acids long. V shed 5 bases and J shed 5 bases, with 15 bases lying between them. The chain's CDR3 is CASSGWAIGNEKLFF. CDR3 bases: TGTGCCAGTAGTGGCTGGGCCATCGGGAATGAAAAACTGTTTTTT.

This clonotype has ten or more counts. A junction boundary mismatches the germline segment, possibly from a read error. The V call is TRBV6-5, the J call TRBJ2-7, with D tentatively TRBD2 (6 bases). This CDR3 is built from 15 residues. CDR1 is MNHEY, CDR2 SVGAGI, per germline. The CDR3 bases are TGTGCCAGCAGTTACTCTTGGGAGGTTTCCTCCGAGCAGTACTTC. Residues: CASSYSWEVSSEQYF.

This clonotype was found once. A much larger clone sits a single nucleotide away, making a read error possible. The chain has TRBV20-1 and TRBJ2-7; no reliable D call. CDR3 size: 14 residues. Germline CDR1 is DFQATT and CDR2 is SNEGSKA (reference sequence). With 3 bases removed from V and 1 base from J, the gap between germline ends came to 13 bases. The CDR3 DNA is TGCAGTGCTAGTGGAGTATGGGATTCCTACGAGCAGTACTTC. Amino acids: CSASGVWDSYEQYF.

Of note for this clonotype: This may be a read error, as it is one base from a much larger clone. V is TRBV5-1 and J is TRBJ2-1, with D perhaps TRBD2 (6 bases). The V end was cut by 0 bases, the J end by 10 bases, with 14 bases between. From germline, CDR1 is SGHRS and CDR2 YFSETQ. The CDR3 is made up of 14 amino acids. The CDR3 here is CASSLDGSREEQFF. In nucleotides, the CDR3 is TGCGCCAGCAGCTTGGACGGGAGTAGGGAAGAGCAGTTCTTC.

This clonotype was seen ten or more times. The J gene is TRBJ2-3, the V gene TRBV6-1; 7 bases match TRBD1. This CDR3 has 15 amino acids. The junction had 7 bases not matched to a gene; V was cut back by 4 bases and J by 3 bases. Germline CDR1 MNHNS, CDR2 SASEGT. CDR3 region: CASSGTGTLTDTQYF. CDR3 DNA: TGTGCCAGCAGTGGGACAGGTACCTTGACAGATACGCAGTATTTT.

The chain combines TRBV20-1 with TRBJ1-1, with D hard to call. This CDR3 is 14 amino acids long. V lost 2 bases, J lost 3 bases, and 13 bases lay in between. From germline, CDR1 is DFQATT and CDR2 SNEGSKA (reference sequence). This CDR3 reads CSARNPDTYTEAFF. DNA of the CDR3: TGCAGTGCTAGAAACCCCGACACTTACACTGAAGCTTTCTTT.

This clonotype was counted at least ten times. This sequence joins TRBV19 and TRBJ2-3, with 14 positions matching TRBD2. Unmatched junction bases numbered 5, after V lost 5 bases and J lost 4 bases. CDR3 size: 16 residues. Germline loops: CDR1 LNHDA, CDR2 SQIVND (reference sequence). CDR3 loop: CASSLGLAGAADTQYF. DNA of the CDR3: TGTGCCAGTAGTCTGGGACTAGCGGGAGCCGCAGATACGCAGTATTTT.

A remark on this clonotype: Possible read error: a much larger clone is one base away. Because it lacks the conserved phenylalanine or tryptophan at the end, this CDR3 is likely a read error. The CDR3 DNA sequence: TGCGCCAGCAGCCAAAAAATGGGACAGGGTTACGAGCAGTACATC. This codes for CASSQKMGQGYEQYI. The chain is built from TRBV4-1 and TRBJ2-7; 9 bases are a match to TRBD1. After removal of 2 bases from V and 4 bases from J, the junction contained 6 bases not matched to a gene. The germline CDR1 and CDR2 sequences are MGHRA and YSYEKL. This CDR3 is 15 amino acids long.

As to this clonotype: This could be a read error, since a much larger clone is one nucleotide away. The CDR3: CSARWALGLTTDTRYF. The CDR3 nucleotides read TGCAGTGCAAGATGGGCCCTTGGGCTGACCACAGATACGCGGTATTTT. The chain links TRBV20-1 to TRBJ2-3, with unresolved D. The CDR3 is 16 residues long. The germline CDR1 and CDR2 sequences are DFQATT and SNEGSKA (reference sequence).

In this sample, this clonotype turned up many times. The chain carries TRBV11-2 and TRBJ2-2; 11 bases map to TRBD1. The trim removed 3 bases at V and 4 bases at J, leaving 4 bases unmatched. This CDR3 region has 16 residues. Germline CDR1 reads SGHAT; CDR2 reads FQNNGV. The CDR3 sequence is CASSFRGQGVTGELFF. The CDR3 DNA reads TGTGCCAGCAGCTTCAGGGGACAGGGGGTCACCGGGGAGCTGTTTTTT.

On this clonotype itself: A read error may explain this, as a much larger clone is one base away. This chain links TRBV20-1 with TRBJ2-7; 11 bases agree with TRBD2. From germline, CDR1 is DFQATT and CDR2 SNEGSKA (reference sequence). The CDR3 totals 13 residues. CDR3 residues: CSASGLAVYEEYF. The DNA of the CDR3 is TGCAGTGCGTCGGGACTAGCGGTTTACGAGGAGTACTTC.

In its sample, this clonotype was seen a few times. The chain joins TRBV29-1 to TRBJ2-7; 10 bases fit TRBD1. The CDR3 has 14 residues. Germline V gene sequence: CDR1 SQVTM, CDR2 ANQGSEA. J lost 3 bases, V lost 3 bases, and 5 bases had no gene match. For the CDR3, the DNA is TGCAGCGTTGAGGGACAGGGGTCAGACTACGAGCAGTACTTC. Translated, it gives CSVEGQGSDYEQYF.

Comments on this clonotype: The conserved closing phenylalanine or tryptophan is absent in this CDR3, likely reflecting a read error. The rearrangement uses TRBV7-6 and TRBJ2-2; D gene uncertain. The CDR3 consists of 14 residues. Germline lookup yields CDR1 SGHVS and CDR2 FNYEAQ. V was trimmed by 2 bases and J by 0 bases, leaving 4 bases between them. CDR3 protein: CASSLIANTGELFL. The CDR3 nucleotides read TGTGCCAGCAGCTTAATAGCGAACACCGGGGAGCTGTTTCTT.

The sample holds many counts of this clonotype. The rearrangement joins TRBV2 to TRBJ1-3; D remains unclear. The CDR3 extends over 14 amino acids. The ends were cut back, 1 base at V and 2 bases at J, with 6 bases in the middle. The germline V gene encodes CDR1 SNHLY and CDR2 FYNNEI. The chain's CDR3 is CASSEGSTGNTIYF. Written as DNA, the CDR3 is TGTGCCAGCAGTGAAGGCAGTACTGGAAACACCATATATTTT. The variable domain in full, completed from reference TRBV2 and TRBJ1-3, reads EPEVTQTPSHQVTQMGQEVILRCVPISNHLYFYWYRQILGQKVEFLVSFYNNEISEKSEIFDDQFSVERPDGSNFTLKIRSTKLEDSAMYFCASSEGSTGNTIYFGEGSWLTVV.

This clonotype was found a few times. The chain combines TRBV7-9 with TRBJ2-7; D remains unclear. This CDR3 contains 13 residues. Germline CDR1 SEHNR, CDR2 FQNEAQ (reference sequence). Trimming removed 5 bases from V and 5 bases from J, with 13 bases in between. The CDR3 coding sequence is TGTGCCAGCAGCACTTCCCCCTACCACGAGCAGTACTTC. It is translated as CASSTSPYHEQYF. The full variable domain, its missing parts supplied by reference TRBV7-9 and TRBJ2-7, is DTGVSQNPRHKITKRGQNVTFRCDPISEHNRLYWYRQTLGQGPEFLTYFQNEAQLEKSRLLSDRFSAERPKGSFSTLEIQRTEQGDSAMYLCASSTSPYHEQYFGPGTRLTVT.